The entry below describes one T cell receptor beta chain. Its matching antigen is unknown. Time point specified: newly diagnosed GD, antithyroid drugs for less than 3 months. The TCR library was made from RNA that had been extracted from PBMCs in TRIzol. With iRepertoire HTBI primers and Arm-PCR of CDR3 regions, TCR beta libraries were built. TCRdb used MiXCR to reprocess the multiplex PCR reads, holding one entry per CDR3 protein. The sample shows 400,000 to 550,000 distinct CDR3 sequences, about 15% of them seen only once. These data come from a study of regulatory T cells in long-lasting Graves disease. Turning to the study itself: Graves' patients diagnosed newly had used antithyroid drugs under 3 months.

Between the trimmed V and J ends, which lost 0 bases and 1 base, there was a span of 13 bases. The CDR3 sequence is 16 residues long. Germline CDR1 and CDR2: SGHRS and YFSETQ. Notes on the study in general: Persistent disease showed a preference for TRBV28, TRBJ1-2 and TRBJ2-5.

Separately, the same data were catalogued under a study of T cells in Graves' hyperthyroidism and ophthalmopathy. As that study records: The TCR CDR3 was amplified in a first-round RT-PCR using the HTBI primer set. It was a median around 6 months before onset that the model predicted ophthalmopathy.

Sample: peripheral blood mononuclear cells (PBMCs), taken at new diagnosis, from a patient treated with antithyroid drugs. The rearrangement links TRBV5-1 to TRBJ1-1; D gene unclear. The receptor comes from a woman aged 25 to 39 with Graves disease. The CDR3 nucleotides are TGCGCCAGCAGCTTGGCTCTAACTACCCGGAACACTGAAGCTTTCTTT. As protein: CASSLALTTRNTEAFF.